This T cell receptor beta chain was captured by sequencing in a study of PD-1 blockade in classical Hodgkin lymphoma. Overall study context: Patients got intravenous nivolumab 3 mg/kg every 2 weeks. Findings of the study overall: The study reported lower baseline TCR diversity in newly diagnosed patients than in healthy donors. Before treatment, complete responders showed about the same diversity as newly diagnosed patients.

Comment on this clone: Its specificity is unknown.

Sequenced by immunoSEQ multiplex PCR; TCRdb stores in-frame clones only, minus some. The table lists roughly 90,000 clones, under 85% of them singletons. The CDR3 is made up of 16 amino acids. V was pared by 5 bases and J by 5 bases, with 7 bases of the junction left unmatched. CDR1 and CDR2 (germline): WSHSY, SAAADI. Specified time point: cycle 4 day 1 (C4D1), after more than 5 weeks of nivolumab. Relapse was seen in all patients after autologous stem cell transplantation, and brentuximab vedotin exposure was variable. The patients, who had relapsed/refractory classical Hodgkin lymphoma, achieved best responses of complete response, partial response or progressive disease.

The specimen comprised peripheral blood mononuclear cells (PBMCs), sampled before the fourth cycle of nivolumab. This receptor was taken from a human donor with classical Hodgkin lymphoma. The chain joins TRBV10-2 to TRBJ2-1, with 12 positions matching TRBD2. CDR3 bases: TGCGCCAGCAGTTCTCCGGGACTAGCGGGTAACAATGAGCAGTTCTTC. The encoded protein is CASSSPGLAGNNEQFF.